This TCR beta chain derives from a study of cytomegalovirus exposure and HLA in healthy donors. Study information: Earlier sequencing of approximately 180 million T cells yielded about 120 million unique TCR beta sequences.

As concerns this clone: Its antigen is not identified.

Study-wide results and caveats: Earlier findings revealed that most TCR beta V segments proved productive either about 90% or about 30% of the time. The authors later found most CMV-associated TCR beta chains appeared HLA-restricted. It was taken for granted in presence/absence analyses that sequencing depth across donors was roughly uniform.

The study ran its PCR with 60 Vbeta and 13 Jbeta primers. The protocol was immunoSEQ multiplex PCR, while the TCRdb copy is restricted to in-frame clones and leaves out a portion. The table shows about 190,000 clones, with over 70% occurring only once. V was cut by 5 bases and J by 2 bases, with 13 bases left in between. From germline, CDR1 is MNHEY and CDR2 SMNVEV (reference sequence). The CDR3 is made up of 15 amino acids. The sequence was obtained from a man aged 45-65 years in good health and CMV-seronegative. Sequenced: PBMCs. This chain uses TRBV27 with TRBJ1-5; D is possibly TRBD1 (5 bases). CDR3 DNA sequence: TGTGCCAGCAGTCCAGACAGTTTGCGCAATCAGCCCCAGCATTTT. It encodes CASSPDSLRNQPQHF.